Shown below are 8 T cell receptor beta chains from a single sample sequenced in a study of CD8 T cells in ankylosing spondylitis. The study, taken as a whole, reports: Blood from ankylosing spondylitis patients appeared to carry a characteristic roughly 8-variant TCR beta motif.

TCRdb itself ran the 5' RACE reads through MiXCR, one entry per CDR3 protein. The table shows over 600,000 distinct CDR3 sequences, with roughly 20% occurring only once. No antigen is known for these receptors. The sample taken for sequencing was blood, either unsorted or a sorted T cell fraction (not recorded which). The receptors shown here come from a male donor with ankylosing spondylitis.

This clonotype appeared many times. This chain connects TRBV12-3 or TRBV12-4 to TRBJ2-3, with no clear D. V lost 6 bases and J 5 bases, leaving 9 bases between the germline ends. CDR3 size: 12 residues. In DNA form, the CDR3 reads TGTGCCAGCAGCCTTAGTAGAGATACGCAGTATTTT. This codes for CASSLSRDTQYF.

The chain uses TRBV7-8 and TRBJ2-1, with D perhaps assigned TRBD1 or TRBD2 (5 bases each). V was trimmed by 1 base and J by 6 bases, leaving 10 bases between them. This CDR3 has 14 amino acids. The germline gives CDR1 SGHVS, CDR2 FQNEAQ. CDR3 coding DNA: TGTGCCAGCAGCTTAGTTAGGGGAGTCAATGAGCAGTTCTTC. Translating it yields CASSLVRGVNEQFF.

The rearrangement uses TRBV5-1 and TRBJ1-1; D may be TRBD1 (5 bases). The CDR3 runs 14 residues. Looked up from germline, CDR1 is SGHRS and CDR2 is YFSETQ. V lost 5 bases and J lost 3, with 14 bases in between. The DNA of the CDR3 is TGCGCCAGCAGATCCCGGGTGGGGGACACTGAAGCTTTCTTT. It codes for CASRSRVGDTEAFF.

In this sample, this clonotype turned up many times. The genes are TRBV3-1 and TRBJ2-1; 8 nucleotides match TRBD2. Germline loops: CDR1 LGHDT, CDR2 YNNKEL (reference sequence). V lost 3 bases to trimming and J lost 2 bases; unmatched junction nucleotides: 6. The CDR3 covers 16 residues. CDR3 in amino acids: CASSHPRREAYNEQFF. The DNA of the CDR3 is TGTGCCAGCAGCCACCCCAGGCGGGAGGCCTACAATGAGCAGTTCTTC.

This chain uses TRBV19 with TRBJ2-1; D perhaps matches TRBD2 (5 bases). Trimming removed 6 bases from V and 0 bases from J, with 15 bases in between. The germline V gene has CDR1 LNHDA and CDR2 SQIVND (reference sequence). This CDR3 has 16 residues. The CDR3 coding sequence is TGTGCCAGTAGCCCCGAGCGGAAACCCTCCTACAATGAGCAGTTCTTC. Protein product: CASSPERKPSYNEQFF. Complete variable domain (other parts from reference TRBV19 and TRBJ2-1): DGGITQSPKYLFRKEGQNVTLSCEQNLNHDAMYWYRQDPGQGLRLIYYSQIVNDFQKGDIAEGYSVSREKKESFPLTVTSAQKNPTAFYLCASSPERKPSYNEQFFGPGTRLTVL.

This clonotype was seen many times. The rearrangement uses TRBV24-1 and TRBJ2-3, with D possibly matching TRBD2 (6 bases). Trimming cost V 4 bases and J 2 bases, with 15 bases left between them. There are 16 residues in the CDR3. From germline, CDR1 is KGHDR and CDR2 SFDVKD. In nucleotides, the CDR3 is TGTGCCACCAGTGAGGCTAGCGACGGATTCACAGATACGCAGTATTTT. Translation: CATSEASDGFTDTQYF.

The chain combines TRBV20-1 with TRBJ1-1; D is undetermined. The CDR3 spans 11 residues. Deletions cut 3 bases from V and 6 bases from J, with 8 bases between. CDR1 DFQATT and CDR2 SNEGSKA come from the germline V gene (reference sequence). The CDR3 loop reads CSASEGAEAFF. The CDR3 bases are TGCAGTGCTAGTGAGGGTGCTGAAGCTTTCTTT.

This sequence joins TRBV28 and TRBJ2-7; D perhaps matches TRBD1 (6 bases). V shed 8 bases and J shed 5 bases, with 16 bases lying between them. The CDR3 length is 13 residues. Germline V gene data show CDR1 as MDHEN and CDR2 as SYDVKM. The CDR3 sequence is CASAQGEGNEQYF. CDR3 in DNA: TGTGCCAGCGCACAGGGAGAAGGAAACGAGCAGTACTTC. Complete variable domain (other parts from reference TRBV28 and TRBJ2-7): DVKVTQSSRYLVKRTGEKVFLECVQDMDHENMFWYRQDPGLGLRLIYFSYDVKMKEKGDIPEGYSVSREKKERFSLILESASTNQTSMYLCASAQGEGNEQYFGPGTRLTVT.